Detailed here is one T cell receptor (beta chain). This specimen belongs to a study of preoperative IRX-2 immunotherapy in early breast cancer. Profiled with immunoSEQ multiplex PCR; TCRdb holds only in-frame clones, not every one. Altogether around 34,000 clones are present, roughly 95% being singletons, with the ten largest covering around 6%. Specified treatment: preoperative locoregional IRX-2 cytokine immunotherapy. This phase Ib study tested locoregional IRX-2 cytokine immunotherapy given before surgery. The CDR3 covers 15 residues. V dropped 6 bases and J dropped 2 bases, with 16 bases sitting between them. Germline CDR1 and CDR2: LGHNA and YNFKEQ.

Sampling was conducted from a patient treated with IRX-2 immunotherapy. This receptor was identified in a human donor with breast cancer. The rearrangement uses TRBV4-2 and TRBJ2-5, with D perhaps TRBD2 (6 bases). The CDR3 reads CASRVGGANQETQYF. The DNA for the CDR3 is TGTGCCAGCAGGGTAGGCGGGGCGAATCAAGAGACCCAGTACTTC.